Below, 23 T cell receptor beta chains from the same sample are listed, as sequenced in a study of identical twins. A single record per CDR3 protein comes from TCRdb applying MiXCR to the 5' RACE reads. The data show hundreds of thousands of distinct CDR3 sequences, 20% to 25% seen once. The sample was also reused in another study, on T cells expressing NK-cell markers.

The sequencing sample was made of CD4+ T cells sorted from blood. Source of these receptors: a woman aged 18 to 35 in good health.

The CDR3 is CASSRQGTPMPSYGYTF. For the CDR3, the DNA is TGTGCCAGCAGCCGGCAGGGGACACCGATGCCCTCCTATGGCTACACCTTC. The rearrangement links TRBV9 to TRBJ1-2; maybe TRBD1 (6 bases). This CDR3 has 17 amino acids. Germline lookup yields CDR1 SGDLS and CDR2 YYNGEE. Between the trimmed V and J ends, which lost 4 bases and 4 bases, there was a span of 23 bases.

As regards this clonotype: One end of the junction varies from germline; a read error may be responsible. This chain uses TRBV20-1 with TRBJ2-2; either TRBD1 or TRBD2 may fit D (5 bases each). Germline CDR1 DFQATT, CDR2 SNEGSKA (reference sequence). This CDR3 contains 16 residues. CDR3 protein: CCAREQGAGRTGELFF. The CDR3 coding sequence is TGCTGTGCTAGAGAGCAGGGTGCGGGCCGCACCGGGGAGCTGTTTTTT.

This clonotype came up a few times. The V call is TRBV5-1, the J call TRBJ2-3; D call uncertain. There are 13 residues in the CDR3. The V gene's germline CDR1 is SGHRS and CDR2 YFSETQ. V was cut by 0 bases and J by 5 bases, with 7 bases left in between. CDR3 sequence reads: CASSLELGDTQYF. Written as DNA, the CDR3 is TGCGCCAGCAGCTTGGAACTGGGAGATACGCAGTATTTT.

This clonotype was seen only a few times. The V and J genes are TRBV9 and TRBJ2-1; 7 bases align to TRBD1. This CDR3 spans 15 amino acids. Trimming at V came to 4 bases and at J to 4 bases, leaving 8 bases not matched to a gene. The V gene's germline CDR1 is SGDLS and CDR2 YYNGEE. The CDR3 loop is CASSLRQGEYNEQFF. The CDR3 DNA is TGTGCCAGCAGCTTACGACAGGGAGAGTACAATGAGCAGTTCTTC.

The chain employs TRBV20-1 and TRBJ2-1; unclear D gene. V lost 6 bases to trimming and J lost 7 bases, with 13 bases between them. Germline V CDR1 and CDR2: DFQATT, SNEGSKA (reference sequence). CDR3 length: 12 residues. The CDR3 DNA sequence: TGCAGTGCACCCACAGCTGGAAATGAGCAGTTCTTC. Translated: CSAPTAGNEQFF.

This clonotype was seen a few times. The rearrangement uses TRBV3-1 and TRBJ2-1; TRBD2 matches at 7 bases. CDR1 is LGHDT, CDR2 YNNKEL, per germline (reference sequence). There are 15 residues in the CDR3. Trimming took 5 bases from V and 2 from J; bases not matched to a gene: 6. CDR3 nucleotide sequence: TGTGCCAGCAGCGACTGGGGGGGGACCTACAATGAGCAGTTCTTC. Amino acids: CASSDWGGTYNEQFF.

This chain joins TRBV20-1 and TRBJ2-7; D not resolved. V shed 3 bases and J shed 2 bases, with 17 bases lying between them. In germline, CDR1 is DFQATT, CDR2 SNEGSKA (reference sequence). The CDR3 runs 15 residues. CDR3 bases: TGCAGTGCTAGTCAGACCCTCCCGGCCCCCTACGAGCAGTACTTC. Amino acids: CSASQTLPAPYEQYF.

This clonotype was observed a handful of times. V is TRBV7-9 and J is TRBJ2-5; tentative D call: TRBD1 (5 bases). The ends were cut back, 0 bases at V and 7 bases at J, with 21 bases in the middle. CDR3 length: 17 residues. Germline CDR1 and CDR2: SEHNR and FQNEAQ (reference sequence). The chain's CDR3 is CASSLALQGGSPPTQYF. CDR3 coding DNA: TGTGCCAGCAGCTTAGCTCTGCAGGGCGGATCTCCGCCGACCCAGTACTTC.

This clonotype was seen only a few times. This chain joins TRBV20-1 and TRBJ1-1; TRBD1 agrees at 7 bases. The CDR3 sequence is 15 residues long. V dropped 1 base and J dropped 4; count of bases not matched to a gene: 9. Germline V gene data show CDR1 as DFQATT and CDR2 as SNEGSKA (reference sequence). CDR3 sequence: CSARVTGQFLTEAFF. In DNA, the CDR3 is TGCAGTGCTAGAGTCACGGGACAGTTTCTCACTGAAGCTTTCTTT.

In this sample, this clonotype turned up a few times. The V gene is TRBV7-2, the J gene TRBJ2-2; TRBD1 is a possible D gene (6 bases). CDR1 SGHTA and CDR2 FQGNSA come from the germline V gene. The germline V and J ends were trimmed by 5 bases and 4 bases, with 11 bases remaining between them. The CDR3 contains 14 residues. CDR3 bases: TGTGCCAGCAGCCGGGACACCGTCACCGGGGAGCTGTTTTTT. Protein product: CASSRDTVTGELFF.

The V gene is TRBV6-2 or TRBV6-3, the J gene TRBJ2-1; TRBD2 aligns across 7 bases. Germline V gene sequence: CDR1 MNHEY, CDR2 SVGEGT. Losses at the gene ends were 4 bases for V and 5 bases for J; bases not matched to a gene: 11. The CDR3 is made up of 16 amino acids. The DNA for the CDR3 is TGTGCCAGCAGTTTGTTCAGCGGGAAAAACCACAATGAGCAGTTCTTC. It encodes CASSLFSGKNHNEQFF.

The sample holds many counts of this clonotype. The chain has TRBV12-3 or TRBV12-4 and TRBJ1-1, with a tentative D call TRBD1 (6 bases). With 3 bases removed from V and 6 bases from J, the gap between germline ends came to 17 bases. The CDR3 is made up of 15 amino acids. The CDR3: CASSFRGALVPEAFF. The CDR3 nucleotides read TGTGCCAGCAGTTTTAGGGGGGCCCTGGTCCCTGAAGCTTTCTTT.

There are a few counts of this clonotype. For the CDR3, the DNA is TGTGCCAGCTCCCCAGGGCGACTAGCCGCAGATACGCAGTATTTT. It codes for CASSPGRLAADTQYF. The V call is TRBV18, the J call TRBJ2-3; 7 nucleotides align to TRBD2. Germline V lookup: CDR1 KGHSH, CDR2 LQKENI. The CDR3 has 15 residues. V lost 6 bases to trimming and J lost 4 bases; unmatched junction nucleotides: 10. The entire variable domain, with the rest obtained from reference TRBV18 and TRBJ2-3, is as follows: NAGVMQNPRHLVRRRGQEARLRCSPMKGHSHVYWYRQLPEEGLKFMVYLQKENIIDESGMPKERFSAEFPKEGPSILRIQQVVRGDSAAYFCASSPGRLAADTQYFGPGTRLTVL.

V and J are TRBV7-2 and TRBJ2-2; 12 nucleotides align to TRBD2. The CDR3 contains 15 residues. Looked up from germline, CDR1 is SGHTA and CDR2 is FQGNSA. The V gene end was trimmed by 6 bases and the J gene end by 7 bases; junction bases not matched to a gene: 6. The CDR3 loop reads CASSPSGRANGELFF. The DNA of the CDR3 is TGTGCCAGCAGTCCTAGCGGGAGGGCCAACGGGGAGCTGTTTTTT.

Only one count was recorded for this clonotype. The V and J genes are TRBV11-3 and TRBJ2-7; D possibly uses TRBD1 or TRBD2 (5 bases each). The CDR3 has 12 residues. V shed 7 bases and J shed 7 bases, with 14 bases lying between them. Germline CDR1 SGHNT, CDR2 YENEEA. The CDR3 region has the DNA TGTGCCAGCACCCGGGACGGAAAGGAGCAGTACTTC. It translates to CASTRDGKEQYF. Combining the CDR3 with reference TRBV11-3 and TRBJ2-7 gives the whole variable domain EAGVVQSPRYKIIEKKQPVAFWCNPISGHNTLYWYLQNLGQGPELLIRYENEEAVDDSQLPKDRFSAERLKGVDSTLKIQPAELGDSAVYLCASTRDGKEQYFGPGTRLTVT.

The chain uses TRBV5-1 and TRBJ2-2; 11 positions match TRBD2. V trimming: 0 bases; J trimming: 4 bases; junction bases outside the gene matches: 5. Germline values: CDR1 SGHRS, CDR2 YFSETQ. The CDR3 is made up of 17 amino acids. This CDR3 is CASSLDSGRAGTGELFF. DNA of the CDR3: TGCGCCAGCAGCTTGGATAGCGGGAGGGCCGGCACCGGGGAGCTGTTTTTT.

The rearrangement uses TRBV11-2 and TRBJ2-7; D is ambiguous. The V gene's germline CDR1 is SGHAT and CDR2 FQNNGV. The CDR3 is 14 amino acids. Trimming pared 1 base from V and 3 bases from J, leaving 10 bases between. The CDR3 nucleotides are TGTGCCAGCAGCTTAGGTGTCAAAAGCTACGAGCAGTACTTC. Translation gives CASSLGVKSYEQYF.

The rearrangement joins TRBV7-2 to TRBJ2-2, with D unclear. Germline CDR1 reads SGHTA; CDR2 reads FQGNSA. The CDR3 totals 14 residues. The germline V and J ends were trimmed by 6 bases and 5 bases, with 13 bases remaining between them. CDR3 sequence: CASRQGSFTGELFF. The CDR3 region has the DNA TGTGCCAGCAGACAAGGAAGTTTTACCGGGGAGCTGTTTTTT.

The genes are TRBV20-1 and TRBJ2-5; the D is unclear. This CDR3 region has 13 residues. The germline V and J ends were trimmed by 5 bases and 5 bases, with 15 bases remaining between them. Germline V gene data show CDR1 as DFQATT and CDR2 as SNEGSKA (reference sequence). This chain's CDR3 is CSAGLSGAETQYF. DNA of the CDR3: TGCAGTGCTGGGCTTTCTGGCGCGGAGACCCAGTACTTC.

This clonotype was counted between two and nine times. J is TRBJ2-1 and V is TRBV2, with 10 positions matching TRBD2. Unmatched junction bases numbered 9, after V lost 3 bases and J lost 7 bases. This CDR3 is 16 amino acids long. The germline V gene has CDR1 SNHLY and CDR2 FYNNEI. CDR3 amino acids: CASSEYGLAAPNEQFF. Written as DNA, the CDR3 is TGTGCCAGCAGTGAGTATGGACTAGCGGCCCCGAATGAGCAGTTCTTC.

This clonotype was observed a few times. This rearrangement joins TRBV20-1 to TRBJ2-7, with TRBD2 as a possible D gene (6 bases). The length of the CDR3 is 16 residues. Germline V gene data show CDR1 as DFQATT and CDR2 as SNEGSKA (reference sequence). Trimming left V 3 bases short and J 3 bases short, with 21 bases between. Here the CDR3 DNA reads TGCAGTGCTAGGAGGGGAGGTAGAGGTCCACTCTACGAGCAGTACTTC. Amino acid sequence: CSARRGGRGPLYEQYF.

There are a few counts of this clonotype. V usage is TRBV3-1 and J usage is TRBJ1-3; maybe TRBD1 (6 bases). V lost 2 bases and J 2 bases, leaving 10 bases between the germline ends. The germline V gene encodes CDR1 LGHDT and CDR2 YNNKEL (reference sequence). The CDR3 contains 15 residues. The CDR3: CASSQLWGPGNTIYF. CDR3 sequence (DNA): TGTGCCAGCAGCCAACTATGGGGGCCTGGAAACACCATATATTTT.

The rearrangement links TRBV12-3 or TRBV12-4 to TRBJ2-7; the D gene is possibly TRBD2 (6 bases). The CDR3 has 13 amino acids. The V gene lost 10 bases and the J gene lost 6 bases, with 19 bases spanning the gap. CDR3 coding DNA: TGTGCCACCTCAACCCAGCTAGCGACCGAGCAGTACTTC. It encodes CATSTQLATEQYF.